Listed below are T cell receptor beta chains from one sample, sequenced in a study of long-term antiretroviral therapy in people with HIV. Sequencing used immunoSEQ multiplex PCR; TCRdb keeps in-frame clones, though not all of them. The sample holds around 24,000 clones; roughly four fifths are singletons and the top ten take roughly a quarter. Sequenced here: unsorted PBMCs, sampled 0.4 years after starting antiretroviral therapy. The origin of the receptors is a man aged 45 to 65 with HIV. Each CDR3 is given with its conserved first and last residue. D genes are given only for firm matches. Size values are once, few and many counts, or a class for expanded clones, and some rows have none.

>TRBV28|.|TRBJ2-5|.
TGTGCCAGCACTTACACCCGACCAGGGCGACAAGAGACCCAGTACTTC
CASTYTRPGRQETQYF
>TRBV6-5|.|TRBJ2-1|.
TGTGCCAGCAGTTATAACCGTTGGAGTGAGCAGTTCTTC
CASSYNRWSEQFF
>TRBV10-3|.|TRBJ2-1|.
TGTGCCATCAGTGAGTCGAGTCAGGGGGACTATGTTAATGAGCAGTTCTTC
CAISESSQGDYVNEQFF
>TRBV5-4|.|TRBJ1-2|TRBD1
TGTGCCAGCAGCCAGGGACAGCACTATGGCTACACCTTC
CASSQGQHYGYTF
>TRBV7-9|.|TRBJ2-5|TRBD2
TGTGCCAGCAGCTTCTTGCCGACGGGGGGGACCCAGTACTTC
CASSFLPTGGTQYF
>TRBV7-9|.|TRBJ2-7|.
TGTGCCAGCAGCTTCCTCTCGAGGGAGCAGTACTTC
CASSFLSREQYF
>TRBV5-1|.|TRBJ1-1|.
TGCGCCAGCAGGGATCTGACAGGAAGGTACACTGAAGCTTTCTTT
CASRDLTGRYTEAFF
>TRBV7-2|.|TRBJ2-3|.
TGTGCCAGCAGCTTAACGGGGGGCGGTATAGATACGCAGTATTTT
CASSLTGGGIDTQYF
>TRBV6-5|.|TRBJ2-7|TRBD1
TGTGCCAGCAGTTGGGACAGGCTACGGAACGAGCAGTACTTC
CASSWDRLRNEQYF
>TRBV7-9|once|TRBJ2-7|TRBD1
TGTGCCACCGGGGGACAGGGTCTTTACGAGCAGTACTTC
CATGGQGLYEQYF
>TRBV27|once|TRBJ2-3|.
TGTGCCAGCAGTTTAGAACTTGCTAGCACAGATACGCAGTATTTT
CASSLELASTDTQYF
>TRBV19|.|TRBJ2-7|TRBD1
TGTGCCAGTAGTACCGCAGACAGGGGCAGGGGAGAGCAGTACTTC
CASSTADRGRGEQYF
>TRBV2|.|TRBJ1-4|.
TGTGCCAGCAGTGGACTGGGAGGGAGGTATGAAAAACTGTTTTTT
CASSGLGGRYEKLFF
>TRBV12-5|.|TRBJ2-1|.
TGTGCTAGTGGTTTGGGCGACAATGAGCAGTTCTTC
CASGLGDNEQFF
>TRBV2|.|TRBJ1-1|TRBD1
TGTGCCAGCAGTGAATCAGGGGGCGCGAACACTGAAGCTTTCTTT
CASSESGGANTEAFF
>TRBV28|.|TRBJ1-1|.
TGTGCCAGCAGTTGGGGAAACACTGAAGCTTTCTTT
CASSWGNTEAFF
>TRBV5-1|.|TRBJ2-3|.
TGCGCCAGCAGCTTGGGGCGCGGGGGCTCGCTTGCTAGCACAGATACGCAGTATTTT
CASSLGRGGSLASTDTQYF
>TRBV11-2|.|TRBJ1-4|.
TGTGCCAGCAGCTTCCGATCGATTAATGAAAAACTGTTTTTT
CASSFRSINEKLFF
>TRBV15|few|TRBJ1-4|.
TGTGCCACCAGTCCTACGCGGGGGCAAGGGGAAAAACTGTTTTTT
CATSPTRGQGEKLFF
>TRBV5-6|.|TRBJ1-5|.
TGTGCCAGCAGCTTAGGTAATAGCAATCAGCCCCAGCATTTT
CASSLGNSNQPQHF
>TRBV30|few|TRBJ1-2|.
TGTGCCTGGACATCCCAGGGAAACTATGGCTACACCTTC
CAWTSQGNYGYTF
>TRBV7-9|.|TRBJ1-5|.
TGTGCCAGCAGCCCCCCTGGAGCGAGCAATCAGCCCCAGCATTTT
CASSPPGASNQPQHF